These 29 T cell receptor beta chains originate from one sample sequenced in a study of blood T cell repertoires in COVID-19. The table came from immunoSEQ multiplex PCR; TCRdb's copy has only in-frame clones and leaves some out. The table has tens of thousands of clones, about 76% seen once. The sample was peripheral blood. These TCRs come from a human donor in a cohort sampled during active COVID-19.

The chain employs TRBV19 and TRBJ2-7; 7 bases are shared with TRBD1. Germline V gene sequence: CDR1 LNHDA, CDR2 SQIVND (reference sequence). The CDR3 is 14 amino acids. V dropped 5 bases and J dropped 5; count of bases not matched to a gene: 9. The CDR3 reads CASSLQGSKDEQYF. The CDR3 DNA sequence: TGTGCCAGTAGTTTACAGGGGTCTAAGGACGAGCAGTACTTC.

The chain recombines TRBV7-9 with TRBJ1-2, with TRBD1 matching over 8 bases. This CDR3 contains 16 residues. The germline CDR1 and CDR2 sequences are SEHNR and FQNEAQ (reference sequence). V lost 5 bases, J lost 3 bases, and 11 bases stayed unmatched. The CDR3 is CASSPHSGQGYYGYTF. In nucleotides, the CDR3 is TGTGCCAGCAGCCCCCACAGCGGACAGGGCTACTATGGCTACACCTTC.

The rearrangement joins TRBV7-8 to TRBJ2-1, with a tentative D call TRBD1 (5 bases). The CDR3 covers 15 residues. Per the germline V gene, CDR1 is SGHVS and CDR2 is FQNEAQ. Trimming removed 1 base from V and 2 bases from J, with 9 bases in between. The CDR3 sequence: CASSLDRRTYNEQFF. In nucleotides, the CDR3 is TGTGCCAGCAGCTTAGACAGGCGCACCTACAATGAGCAGTTCTTC. Looking up the rest from reference TRBV7-8 and TRBJ2-1 gives the full variable domain: GAGVSQSPRYKVAKRGQDVALRCDPISGHVSLFWYQQALGQGPEFLTYFQNEAQLDKSGLPSDRFFAERPEGSVSTLKIQRTQQEDSAVYLCASSLDRRTYNEQFFGPGTRLTVL.

The chain is built from TRBV18 and TRBJ2-1; D may be TRBD1 (6 bases). Trimming took off 5 bases at V and 5 bases at J, with 13 bases between the two ends. The germline V gene has CDR1 KGHSH and CDR2 LQKENI. The CDR3 is 14 residues long. The CDR3 coding sequence is TGTGCCAGCTCAGTGGGACACCCCCACAATGAGCAGTTCTTC. It yields the protein CASSVGHPHNEQFF. The full variable domain, rest sourced from reference TRBV18 and TRBJ2-1, is NAGVMQNPRHLVRRRGQEARLRCSPMKGHSHVYWYRQLPEEGLKFMVYLQKENIIDESGMPKERFSAEFPKEGPSILRIQQVVRGDSAAYFCASSVGHPHNEQFFGPGTRLTVL.

This chain connects TRBV11-2 to TRBJ1-1; 10 bases line up with TRBD1. This CDR3 has 15 amino acids. Germline CDR1 is SGHAT and CDR2 is FQNNGV. Trimming took 7 bases from V and 1 from J; bases not matched to a gene: 6. The CDR3 DNA reads as TGTGCCAGCACGACAGGGGGCGGAGGGAACACTGAAGCTTTCTTT. Translation: CASTTGGGGNTEAFF.

J is TRBJ2-7 and V is TRBV7-9, with D maybe TRBD1 (5 bases). CDR1 and CDR2 (germline): SEHNR, FQNEAQ (reference sequence). The CDR3 is 13 residues long. V was shortened by 3 bases and J by 0 bases, with 6 bases between the two germline ends. For the CDR3, the DNA is TGTGCCAGCAGCTTTAGGGGCTCCTACGAGCAGTACTTC. This encodes CASSFRGSYEQYF.

This chain uses TRBV30 with TRBJ2-7; 10 positions match TRBD2. After removal of 2 bases from V and 0 bases from J, the junction contained 4 bases not matched to a gene. The V gene's germline CDR1 is GTSNPN and CDR2 SVGIG (reference sequence). This CDR3 is 15 amino acids long. The CDR3 region has the DNA TGTGCCTGGAGTCTAGCGGGAGAAAGCTCCTACGAGCAGTACTTC. Protein: CAWSLAGESSYEQYF.

The CDR3 loop reads CASSRPGGLSYEQYF. The CDR3 coding sequence is TGTGCCAGCAGCCGCCCGGGCGGACTCTCCTACGAGCAGTACTTC. The rearrangement uses TRBV6-2 or TRBV6-3 and TRBJ2-7, with D possibly being TRBD2 (5 bases). The CDR3 totals 15 residues. The ends were cut back, 6 bases at V and 0 bases at J, with 15 bases in the middle. Germline V gives CDR1 MNHEY, CDR2 SVGEGT.

CDR3 sequence (DNA): TGTGCCAGTAGAGTACAGAACACCGGGGAGCTGTTTTTT. Translation: CASRVQNTGELFF. The V call is TRBV19, the J call TRBJ2-2; D gene unclear. The CDR3 is 13 amino acids. The V end was cut by 6 bases, the J end by 1 base, with 6 bases between. Per the germline V gene, CDR1 is LNHDA and CDR2 is SQIVND (reference sequence).

The V and J genes are TRBV2 and TRBJ2-7; 7 bases match TRBD1. In germline, CDR1 is SNHLY, CDR2 FYNNEI. V lost 5 bases to trimming and J lost 0 bases; unmatched junction nucleotides: 4. The CDR3 contains 14 residues. This chain's CDR3 is CASSLGQISYEQYF. In DNA, the CDR3 is TGTGCCAGCAGTCTGGGACAGATCTCCTACGAGCAGTACTTC. Variable domain in full (rest from reference TRBV2 and TRBJ2-7): EPEVTQTPSHQVTQMGQEVILRCVPISNHLYFYWYRQILGQKVEFLVSFYNNEISEKSEIFDDQFSVERPDGSNFTLKIRSTKLEDSAMYFCASSLGQISYEQYFGPGTRLTVT.

V gene TRBV5-5 combines with J gene TRBJ2-5, with 7 bases identical to TRBD1. V was clipped by 4 bases and J by 5 bases; unmatched bases: 5. Germline CDR1 reads SGHKS; CDR2 reads YYEKEE (reference sequence). The length of the CDR3 is 13 residues. This CDR3 is CASSADREETQYF. In nucleotides, the CDR3 is TGTGCCAGCAGCGCAGACAGGGAGGAGACCCAGTACTTC.

This chain uses TRBV4-2 with TRBJ2-7; 7 bases align to TRBD2. J lost 2 bases, V lost 1 base, and 5 bases had no gene match. Germline lookup yields CDR1 LGHNA and CDR2 YNFKEQ. The CDR3 spans 15 residues. CDR3 residues: CASSQALADPYEQYF. The CDR3 DNA follows: TGTGCCAGCAGCCAAGCCCTAGCGGATCCCTACGAGCAGTACTTC.

The V and J genes are TRBV5-1 and TRBJ2-3, with D hard to call. Germline values: CDR1 SGHRS, CDR2 YFSETQ. The V gene lost 4 bases and the J gene lost 3 bases, with 12 bases spanning the gap. The CDR3 extends over 14 amino acids. DNA of the CDR3: TGCGCCAGCAGCGGCGGAGCTGGGACAGATACGCAGTATTTT. This sequence encodes CASSGGAGTDTQYF.

This clone was counted once. The chain links TRBV20-1 to TRBJ1-6; D is uncertain. There are 17 residues in the CDR3. Germline V CDR1 and CDR2: DFQATT, SNEGSKA (reference sequence). V lost 6 bases, J lost 8 bases, and 26 bases lay in between. CDR3 region: CSASRDFHTAVDSPLHF. DNA for the CDR3: TGCAGTGCCAGTCGGGATTTTCATACTGCGGTCGATTCACCCCTCCACTTT.

V gene TRBV15 combines with J gene TRBJ2-5, with D perhaps matching TRBD1 (5 bases). CDR1 and CDR2 (germline): LNHNV, YYDKDF (reference sequence). CDR3 size: 16 residues. Deletions cut 0 bases from V and 5 bases from J, with 16 bases between. CDR3 loop: CATSRDLTGHGETQYF. In DNA, the CDR3 is TGTGCCACCAGCAGAGATCTAACAGGCCATGGGGAGACCCAGTACTTC.

The rearrangement joins TRBV28 to TRBJ2-7; tentatively, D is TRBD2 (5 bases). This CDR3 contains 13 residues. V lost 6 bases to trimming and J lost 7 bases, with 16 bases between them. Germline-derived CDR1 and CDR2 are MDHEN and SYDVKM. CDR3 amino acids: CASRWRRSGEQYF. The CDR3 DNA is TGTGCCAGCAGGTGGAGGAGGTCTGGGGAGCAGTACTTC.

The chain combines TRBV6-6 with TRBJ2-7; TRBD2 agrees at 8 bases. Losses at the gene ends were 7 bases for V and 1 base for J; bases not matched to a gene: 3. The CDR3 is 13 residues long. Looked up from germline, CDR1 is MNHNY and CDR2 is SVGAGI (reference sequence). Written as DNA, the CDR3 is TGTGCCAGCACCAGCGGGAGTTCCTACGAGCAGTACTTC. This translates into CASTSGSSYEQYF.

This chain links TRBV14 with TRBJ2-3, with unresolved D. Deletions cut 4 bases from V and 2 bases from J, with 13 bases between. Germline-derived CDR1 and CDR2 are SGHDN and FVKESK. The CDR3 is made up of 15 amino acids. CDR3 bases: TGTGCCAGCAGCCCCCTTGCAGGCTTCACAGATACGCAGTATTTT. Its translation: CASSPLAGFTDTQYF.

The chain carries TRBV27 and TRBJ1-5; D not certain. Deletions cut 6 bases from V and 3 bases from J, with 9 bases between. The CDR3 is 13 residues long. Per germline, CDR1 MNHEY and CDR2 SMNVEV (reference sequence). Written as DNA, the CDR3 is TGTGCCAGCAGAACCGGGGACAATCAGCCCCAGCATTTT. Protein: CASRTGDNQPQHF.

The gene calls are TRBV27 and TRBJ1-5, with TRBD1 matching over 9 bases. V gave up 5 bases and J gave up 5 bases; unmatched junction bases: 4. CDR1 is MNHEY, CDR2 SMNVEV, per germline (reference sequence). The CDR3 consists of 14 residues. In nucleotides, the CDR3 is TGTGCCAGCAGTGGGACAGGGAAAGATCAGCCCCAGCATTTT. Amino acid sequence: CASSGTGKDQPQHF.

The CDR3 reads CASSLRQGQNTGELFF. The CDR3 DNA is TGTGCCAGCAGTTTACGGCAGGGGCAGAACACCGGGGAGCTGTTTTTT. The chain carries TRBV28 and TRBJ2-2; tentative D call: TRBD1 (6 bases). The CDR3 runs to 16 residues. Germline loops: CDR1 MDHEN, CDR2 SYDVKM. V was clipped by 2 bases and J by 1 base, with 11 bases between them.

The rearrangement uses TRBV7-9 and TRBJ2-7; 7 nucleotides agree with TRBD1. This CDR3 comprises 12 residues. The germline V gene encodes CDR1 SEHNR and CDR2 FQNEAQ (reference sequence). The V gene end was trimmed by 1 base and the J gene end by 6 bases; junction bases not matched to a gene: 0. CDR3 residues: CASSLGDSEQYF. CDR3 DNA: TGTGCCAGCAGCTTAGGGGACAGCGAGCAGTACTTC.

The V and J genes are TRBV5-1 and TRBJ2-1; TRBD2 matches 7 bases. The V and J ends lost 1 base and 7 bases, in that order; junction bases with no gene match: 11. This CDR3 has 16 amino acids. Germline V gene data show CDR1 as SGHRS and CDR2 as YFSETQ. The CDR3 loop reads CASSLSTVVGGNEQFF. For the CDR3, the DNA is TGCGCCAGCAGCTTGTCTACCGTAGTCGGGGGGAATGAGCAGTTCTTC.

V and J are TRBV3-1 (or the pseudogene TRBV3-2) and TRBJ1-3; possible D gene TRBD1, 6 bases. Per germline, CDR1 LGHDT and CDR2 YNNKEL (reference sequence). CDR3 length equals 18 residues. The V end was cut by 0 bases, the J end by 0 bases, with 15 bases between. This CDR3 is CASSQDALTGYSGNTIYF. CDR3 nucleotides: TGTGCCAGCAGCCAAGATGCCCTAACAGGGTACTCTGGAAACACCATATATTTT.

Here the CDR3 reads CAWALAGSQETQYF. CDR3 sequence (DNA): TGTGCCTGGGCCCTGGCGGGGTCGCAAGAGACCCAGTACTTC. The chain couples TRBV30 to TRBJ2-5; D might be TRBD2 (6 bases). Deletions cut 5 bases from V and 2 bases from J, with 15 bases between. The CDR3 length is 14 residues. Germline V gene lookup returns CDR1 GTSNPN and CDR2 SVGIG (reference sequence).

The rearrangement joins TRBV5-1 to TRBJ2-5; D is possibly TRBD2 (6 bases). The germline CDR1 and CDR2 sequences are SGHRS and YFSETQ. The CDR3 has 15 amino acids. Trimming left V 4 bases short and J 3 bases short, with 16 bases between. This CDR3 is CASSRRTSPEETQYF. The CDR3 region has the DNA TGCGCCAGCAGCCGACGTACTAGCCCAGAAGAGACCCAGTACTTC.

This clone was counted a few times. J is TRBJ2-1 and V is TRBV7-3; TRBD2 matches at 11 bases. Looked up from germline, CDR1 is SGHTA and CDR2 is FQGTGA. The CDR3 is made up of 14 amino acids. Trimming at V came to 5 bases and at J to 9 bases, leaving 6 bases not matched to a gene. The CDR3 loop reads CASSTLAGGGEQFF. CDR3 in DNA: TGTGCCAGCAGCACCCTAGCGGGAGGCGGTGAGCAGTTCTTC.

The rearrangement joins TRBV12-3 or TRBV12-4 to TRBJ1-1; D uncertain. Trimming took off 6 bases at V and 1 base at J, with 9 bases between the two ends. The CDR3 consists of 13 residues. CDR3 region: CASRLPGNTEAFF. CDR3 coding DNA: TGTGCCAGCAGGCTACCCGGGAACACTGAAGCTTTCTTT.

The rearrangement links TRBV2 to TRBJ1-4; D gene ambiguous. V was cut by 5 bases and J by 3 bases, with 13 bases left in between. Germline CDR1 is SNHLY and CDR2 is FYNNEI. The CDR3 is 15 residues long. CDR3 coding DNA: TGTGCCAGCAGTACCTCAGACTTTCCTAATGAAAAACTGTTTTTT. Translated: CASSTSDFPNEKLFF.